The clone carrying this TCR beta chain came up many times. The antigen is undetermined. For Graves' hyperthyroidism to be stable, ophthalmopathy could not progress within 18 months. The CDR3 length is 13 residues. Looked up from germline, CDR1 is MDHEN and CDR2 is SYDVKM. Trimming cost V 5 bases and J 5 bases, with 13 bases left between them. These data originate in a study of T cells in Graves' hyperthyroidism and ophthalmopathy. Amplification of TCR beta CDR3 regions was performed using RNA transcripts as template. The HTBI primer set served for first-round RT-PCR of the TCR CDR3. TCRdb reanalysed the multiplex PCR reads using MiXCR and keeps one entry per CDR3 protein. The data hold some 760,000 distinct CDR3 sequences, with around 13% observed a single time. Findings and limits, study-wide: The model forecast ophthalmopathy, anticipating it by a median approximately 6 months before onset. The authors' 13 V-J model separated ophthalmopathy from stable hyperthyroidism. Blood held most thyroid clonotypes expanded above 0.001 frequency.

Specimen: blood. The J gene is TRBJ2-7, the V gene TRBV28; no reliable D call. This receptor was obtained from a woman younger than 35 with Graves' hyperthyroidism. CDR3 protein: CASSTPVPHEQYF. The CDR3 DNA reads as TGTGCCAGCAGTACCCCAGTACCCCACGAGCAGTACTTC.